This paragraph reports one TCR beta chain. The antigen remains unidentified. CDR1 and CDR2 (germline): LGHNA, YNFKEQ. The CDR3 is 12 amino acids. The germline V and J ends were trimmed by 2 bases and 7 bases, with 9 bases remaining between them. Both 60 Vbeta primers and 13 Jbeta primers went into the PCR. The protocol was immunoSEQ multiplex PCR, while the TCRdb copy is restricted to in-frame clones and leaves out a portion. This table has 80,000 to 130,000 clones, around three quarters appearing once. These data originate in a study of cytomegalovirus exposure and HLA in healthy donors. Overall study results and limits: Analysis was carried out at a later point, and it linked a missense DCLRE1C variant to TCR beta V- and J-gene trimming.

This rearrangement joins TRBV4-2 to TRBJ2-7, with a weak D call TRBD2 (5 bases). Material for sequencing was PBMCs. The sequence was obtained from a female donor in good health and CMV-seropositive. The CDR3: CASSQSTGEQYF. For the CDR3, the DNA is TGTGCCAGCAGCCAAAGTACGGGGGAGCAGTACTTC.